This TCR beta chain was captured in a study of T-cell memory formation after mild COVID-19. Study-wide background: Clusters were largely donor specific. The study's findings and limits: Clones that shrank (day 15 to 85) were balanced CD4/CD8, whereas later expanders leaned CD4+. Among CD4+ contracting clones, most were CM and EM, and CD8+ ones EMRA.

Worth noting for this clonotype: No antigen is known for it.

The CDR3 extends over 15 amino acids. CDR1 and CDR2 (germline): MNHNY, SVGAGI (reference sequence). Trimming took off 5 bases at V and 0 bases at J, with 11 bases between the two ends. From 5'RACE with constant-segment primers came TCR alpha and TCR beta cDNA libraries that carried sample barcodes and UMIs. MiXCR, applied by TCRdb to the 5' RACE reads, yields one record per CDR3 protein. The table has roughly 500,000 distinct CDR3 sequences, approximately 20% seen once. The sequence came from an adult woman who had mild COVID-19 (a few samples of this study predate the infection). Cell type and time point are not known. This sequence joins TRBV6-6 and TRBJ1-3, with D unresolved. Sequences were obtained from PBMCs or a T cell subset sorted from them (not recorded which). CDR3 sequence: CASSHYTSSGNTIYF. The CDR3 DNA is TGTGCCAGCAGTCATTACACGAGCTCTGGAAACACCATATATTTT.